This T cell receptor beta chain was retrieved from a study of long-term antiretroviral therapy in people with HIV. Study findings and constraints: CDR3 lengths in HIV samples spanned a narrower range than controls. Clonal expansions arising prior to ART prevailed in the repertoire at every time point.

On this clone: The antigen is unknown.

The assay used was immunoSEQ (version v3.0), run at survey level. Profiling relied on immunoSEQ multiplex PCR, and the TCRdb table lists in-frame clones only, not all of them. The sample lists roughly 28,000 clones, around 87% seen once, with roughly 4% in the top ten. The CDR3 contains 13 residues. Trimming removed 7 bases from V and 7 bases from J; junction bases left unmatched: 6. CDR1 and CDR2 from the germline V gene are MNHNS and SASEGT. Every specimen held between roughly 0.95-10 million cryopreserved PBMC. These were thawed and washed before DNA extraction. Sample: unsorted PBMCs, taken 0.5 years after starting antiretroviral therapy. The receptor was derived from a woman aged 18-30 years with HIV. The chain employs TRBV6-1 and TRBJ1-5; TRBD1 matches 8 bases. CDR3 nucleotides: TGTGCCAGCACTCCAGGGGGCGGGCAGCCCCAGCATTTT. This gives the protein CASTPGGGQPQHF.